The subject of this entry is one T cell receptor beta chain. Germline CDR1 reads SGHNT; CDR2 reads YYREEE (reference sequence). V was trimmed by 2 bases and J by 3 bases, leaving 8 bases between them. The CDR3 contains 13 residues. Original handling: Amplified reference gene primers provided the basis for estimating nucleated cell counts. Assay: immunoSEQ multiplex PCR; the TCRdb copy retains only in-frame clones and omits some. That table is the source of V, J and clone size, and D and trimming were worked out from the DNA. Of around 94,000 clones in the sample, about nine tenths are singletons; the top ten hold about 4%. The entry originates in a study of blood T cell repertoires in COVID-19. The wider study: Samples of COVID-19 (acute and convalescent) were obtained from the United States, Italy and Spain.

The chain links TRBV5-4 to TRBJ1-2; tentatively, D is TRBD1 (5 bases). Sequencing used peripheral blood. The TCR comes from a man younger than 35 with acute or convalescent COVID-19. CDR3 sequence: CASSFSRDYGYTF. The CDR3 bases are TGTGCCAGCAGCTTCTCCAGGGACTATGGCTACACCTTC. The whole variable domain, filled in from reference TRBV5-4 and TRBJ1-2, reads ETGVTQSPTHLIKTRGQQVTLRCSSQSGHNTVSWYQQALGQGPQFIFQYYREEENGRGNFPPRFSGLQFPNYSSELNVNALELDDSALYLCASSFSRDYGYTFGSGTRLTVV.